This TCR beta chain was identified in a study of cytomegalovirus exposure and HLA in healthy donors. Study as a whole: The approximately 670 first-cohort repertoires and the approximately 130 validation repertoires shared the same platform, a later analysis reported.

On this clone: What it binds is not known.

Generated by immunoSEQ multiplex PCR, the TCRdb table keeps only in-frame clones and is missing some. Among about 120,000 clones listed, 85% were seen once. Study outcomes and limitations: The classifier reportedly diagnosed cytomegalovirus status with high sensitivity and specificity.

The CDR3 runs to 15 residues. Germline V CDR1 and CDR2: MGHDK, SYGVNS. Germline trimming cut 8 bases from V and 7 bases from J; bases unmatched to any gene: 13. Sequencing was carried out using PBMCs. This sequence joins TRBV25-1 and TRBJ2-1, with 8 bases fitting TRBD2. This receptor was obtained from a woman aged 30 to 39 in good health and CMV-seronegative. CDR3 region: CASLPAGGSRNEQFF. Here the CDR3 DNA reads TGTGCCAGCCTCCCTGCGGGGGGCTCAAGGAATGAGCAGTTCTTC.